This T cell receptor beta chain was sequenced for a study of T cells in Graves' hyperthyroidism and ophthalmopathy. Trimming cost V 5 bases and J 3 bases; bases outside gene matches: 10. The CDR3 has 16 residues. Ophthalmopathy patients showed a Clinical Activity Score of at least 3, NOSPECS grade of at least 4 and duration under 3 months. Diagnostic decisions used clinical symptoms, serum thyroxine and TRAb, thyroid ultrasound and orbital computed tomography. This clonotype was counted at least ten times. It was RNA transcripts that yielded the amplified TCR beta CDR3 regions. TCR CDR3 regions were first amplified by RT-PCR with HTBI primers. A single record per CDR3 protein comes from TCRdb applying MiXCR to the multiplex PCR reads. This table has hundreds of thousands of distinct CDR3 sequences, roughly 15% appearing once.

The sequenced material came from blood. This rearrangement joins TRBV12-3 or TRBV12-4 to TRBJ1-1, with 9 bases aligning to TRBD1. The source is a woman between 45 and 65 years old with Graves' ophthalmopathy. As DNA, the CDR3 is TGTGCCAGCAGTCAAGGGGACAGGGCTGCGGACACTGAAGCTTTCTTT. Protein: CASSQGDRAADTEAFF.